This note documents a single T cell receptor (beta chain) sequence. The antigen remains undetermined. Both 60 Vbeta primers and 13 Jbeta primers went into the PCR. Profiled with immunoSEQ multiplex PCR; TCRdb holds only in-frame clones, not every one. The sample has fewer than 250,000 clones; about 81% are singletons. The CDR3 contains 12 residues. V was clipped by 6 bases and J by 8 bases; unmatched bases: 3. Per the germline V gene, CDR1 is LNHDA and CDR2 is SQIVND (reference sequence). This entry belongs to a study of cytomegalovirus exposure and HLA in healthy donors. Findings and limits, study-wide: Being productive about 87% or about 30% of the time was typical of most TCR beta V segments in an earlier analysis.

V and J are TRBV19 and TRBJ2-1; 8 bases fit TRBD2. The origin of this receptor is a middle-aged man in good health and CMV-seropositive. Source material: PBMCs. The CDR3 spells CASSGRADEQFF. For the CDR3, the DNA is TGTGCCAGTAGCGGGAGGGCAGATGAGCAGTTCTTC.